This T cell receptor beta chain emerged from a study of patients and donors after allogeneic stem cell transplantation. V gave up 4 bases and J gave up 3 bases; unmatched junction bases: 10. The CDR3 consists of 17 residues. Germline V CDR1 and CDR2: MGHRA, YSYEKL. This clonotype was seen a handful of times. TCRdb reanalysed the RT-PCR reads using MiXCR and keeps one entry per CDR3 protein. This table holds some 880,000 distinct CDR3 sequences, around 17% found once. The sequencing sample was made of blood, either unsorted or a sorted T cell fraction (not recorded which). The rearrangement links TRBV4-1 to TRBJ2-3; 10 positions agree with TRBD2. The TCR comes from a human donor who was either an allogeneic HSCT recipient or a stem cell or donor lymphocyte infusion donor (not recorded which). It is not recorded whose cells these are; they may come from a transplant donor. CDR3 sequence reads: CASSLSNLAGETDTQYF. CDR3 DNA: TGCGCCAGCAGCCTCTCGAATCTAGCGGGGGAAACAGATACGCAGTATTTT.